Presented here are 28 T cell receptor beta chains from one specimen sequenced in a study of T cell changes during pregnancy in multiple sclerosis. Clones were sequenced by immunoSEQ multiplex PCR, and TCRdb holds only the in-frame ones, with some missing. The sample lists 81,000 or so clones, roughly nine tenths occurring once. The sample here was PBMCs, taken in the first trimester of pregnancy. Receptors originate from a female donor in good health, serving as a control in a pregnancy study. Some clones in this sample may be carry-over from other donors' samples.

This chain joins TRBV5-1 and TRBJ2-1; 10 positions match TRBD2. This CDR3 has 15 amino acids. J gave up 7 bases and V 4 bases, and 8 bases lay outside the gene matches. CDR1 SGHRS and CDR2 YFSETQ come from the germline V gene. CDR3 nucleotides: TGCGCCAGCAGCCTTCGACTAGCGGGTTTAAATGAGCAGTTCTTC. Translation: CASSLRLAGLNEQFF.

This rearrangement joins TRBV27 to TRBJ2-7, with TRBD1 matching 9 bases. CDR3 length equals 14 residues. Germline V lookup: CDR1 MNHEY, CDR2 SMNVEV (reference sequence). The V gene end was trimmed by 5 bases and the J gene end by 3 bases; junction bases not matched to a gene: 5. CDR3 nucleotide sequence: TGTGCCAGCAGTCCTACAGGGGGCTTCTACGAGCAGTACTTC. Translating it yields CASSPTGGFYEQYF.

The chain links TRBV10-3 to TRBJ1-2, with 10 bases lining up with TRBD1. Per germline, CDR1 ENHRY and CDR2 SYGVKD. The V and J ends lost 10 bases and 3 bases, in that order; junction bases with no gene match: 5. The CDR3 is 13 amino acids. The DNA of the CDR3 is TGTGCCAGCGGGACAGGGGTAGACTATGGCTACACCTTC. Protein product: CASGTGVDYGYTF.

The J gene is TRBJ2-2, the V gene TRBV7-2; D might be TRBD2 (5 bases). V was pared by 7 bases and J by 5 bases, with 8 bases between. Germline CDR1 is SGHTA and CDR2 is FQGNSA. This CDR3 is 12 amino acids long. For the CDR3, the DNA is TGTGCCAGCACCCGACTAACCGGGGAGCTGTTTTTT. Translation gives CASTRLTGELFF.

The chain couples TRBV5-5 to TRBJ1-4; D unclear. This CDR3 is built from 16 residues. V was cut by 1 base and J by 3 bases, with 13 bases left in between. Germline values: CDR1 SGHKS, CDR2 YYEKEE (reference sequence). CDR3 region: CASSLSVVEANEKLFF. CDR3 bases: TGTGCCAGCAGCTTGTCGGTAGTGGAGGCTAATGAAAAACTGTTTTTT.

The rearrangement joins TRBV7-9 to TRBJ2-5; D might be TRBD2 (5 bases). Germline V CDR1 and CDR2: SEHNR, FQNEAQ (reference sequence). Trimming shortened V by 5 bases and J by 8 bases, and 15 bases separated the two germline ends. There are 13 residues in the CDR3. The CDR3 DNA is TGTGCCAGCAGCCCGGACCTAGGACTTACCCAGTACTTC. Translation: CASSPDLGLTQYF.

The V and J genes are TRBV11-3 and TRBJ2-3; 7 bases fit TRBD2. Germline V lookup: CDR1 SGHNT, CDR2 YENEEA. CDR3 length: 16 residues. V shed 5 bases and J 5 bases; nucleotides not matched to a gene: 13. The CDR3 DNA reads as TGTGCCAGCAGCCACCAAGGAACTAGCGTGGAAGATACGCAGTATTTT. Its protein product is CASSHQGTSVEDTQYF.

This clone was seen a few times. The gene calls are TRBV11-2 and TRBJ1-2, with D perhaps TRBD1 (5 bases). Trimming removed 0 bases at V and 8 bases at J, with 10 bases between. Germline V CDR1 and CDR2: SGHAT, FQNNGV. CDR3 length: 13 amino acids. CDR3 in DNA: TGTGCCAGCAGCTTAGACTCCAGGGCGGGCTACACCTTC. Translated: CASSLDSRAGYTF.

The chain links TRBV15 to TRBJ1-2; D is uncertain. Germline V gene lookup returns CDR1 LNHNV and CDR2 YYDKDF (reference sequence). Trimming removed 1 base at V and 8 bases at J, with 8 bases between. CDR3 length: 12 residues. CDR3 in amino acids: CATSRASGGYTF. CDR3 DNA sequence: TGTGCCACCAGCAGAGCCAGCGGCGGCTACACCTTC.

The chain uses TRBV18 and TRBJ2-5; the D is unclear. Trimming left V 4 bases short and J 5 bases short, with 14 bases between. Germline CDR1 reads KGHSH; CDR2 reads LQKENI. This CDR3 has 14 amino acids. The CDR3 is CASSLPLERETQYF. In nucleotides, the CDR3 is TGTGCCAGCTCACTCCCCCTAGAGAGGGAGACCCAGTACTTC. Full variable domain (outside the CDR3, taken from reference TRBV18 and TRBJ2-5): NAGVMQNPRHLVRRRGQEARLRCSPMKGHSHVYWYRQLPEEGLKFMVYLQKENIIDESGMPKERFSAEFPKEGPSILRIQQVVRGDSAAYFCASSLPLERETQYFGPGTRLLVL.

The CDR3 here is CASRKQGWEQYF. CDR3 DNA: TGTGCCAGCAGAAAACAGGGGTGGGAGCAGTACTTC. The J gene is TRBJ2-7, the V gene TRBV28, with 7 bases fitting TRBD1. The V gene end was trimmed by 6 bases and the J gene end by 7 bases; junction bases not matched to a gene: 6. The CDR3 has 12 amino acids. Germline lookup yields CDR1 MDHEN and CDR2 SYDVKM.

The chain employs TRBV19 and TRBJ1-2; no firm D call. V lost 1 base and J lost 8, with 17 bases in between. Germline assignment: CDR1 LNHDA and CDR2 SQIVND (reference sequence). The CDR3 extends over 15 amino acids. The CDR3 sequence is CASSIGAGIPLGYTF. The CDR3 nucleotides read TGTGCCAGTAGTATAGGGGCAGGCATACCCTTGGGCTACACCTTC.

The CDR3 nucleotides read TGTGCCAGCAGTACCGAGCGGGAAGAGACCCAGTACTTC. Its protein is CASSTEREETQYF. The chain is built from TRBV27 and TRBJ2-5, with a possible D match to TRBD2 (6 bases). Germline CDR1 MNHEY, CDR2 SMNVEV (reference sequence). The length of the CDR3 is 13 residues. Deletions cut 5 bases from V and 3 bases from J, with 10 bases between.

This clone was seen a handful of times. The rearrangement links TRBV5-1 to TRBJ1-5; TRBD1 matches at 10 bases. Germline loops: CDR1 SGHRS, CDR2 YFSETQ. V shed 4 bases and J 4 bases; nucleotides not matched to a gene: 5. The CDR3 contains 15 residues. The CDR3 protein is CASSPGTGVNQPQHF. CDR3 coding DNA: TGCGCCAGCAGCCCCGGGACAGGGGTAAATCAGCCCCAGCATTTT.

The chain couples TRBV27 to TRBJ1-4; no clear D. Trimming removed 6 bases from V and 4 bases from J, with 6 bases in between. This CDR3 comprises 12 residues. From germline, CDR1 is MNHEY and CDR2 SMNVEV (reference sequence). CDR3 coding DNA: TGTGCCAGCAGCAACTTTAATGAAAAACTGTTTTTT. Translating gives CASSNFNEKLFF.

The gene calls are TRBV27 and TRBJ2-7; D might be TRBD1 (5 bases). Germline V gives CDR1 MNHEY, CDR2 SMNVEV (reference sequence). With 4 bases removed from V and 3 bases from J, the gap between germline ends came to 28 bases. The CDR3 runs to 19 residues. Here the CDR3 DNA reads TGTGCCAGCAGTTCCCTGACAGAACTTAATATTCCCCCTTACTACGAGCAGTACTTC. Amino acids: CASSSLTELNIPPYYEQYF.

This CDR3 is CASSAGGDEQFF. Written as DNA, the CDR3 is TGTGCCAGCAGCGCGGGGGGCGATGAGCAGTTCTTC. This chain uses TRBV14 with TRBJ2-1; TRBD2 matches at 8 bases. The germline gives CDR1 SGHDN, CDR2 FVKESK. With 5 bases clipped from V and 8 bases from J, the junction kept 2 bases outside the gene matches. The CDR3 is 12 residues long.

V and J are TRBV4-1 and TRBJ2-7, with TRBD1 matching over 9 bases. With 0 bases clipped from V and 3 bases from J, the junction kept 6 bases outside the gene matches. This CDR3 contains 16 residues. Per the germline V gene, CDR1 is MGHRA and CDR2 is YSYEKL. This CDR3 is CASSQDLDRGYYEQYF. In DNA, the CDR3 is TGCGCCAGCAGCCAAGATCTGGACAGGGGATACTACGAGCAGTACTTC.

The rearrangement joins TRBV2 to TRBJ2-7; 16 bases align to TRBD2. In germline, CDR1 is SNHLY, CDR2 FYNNEI. The CDR3 is 15 amino acids. The trim removed 9 bases at V and 4 bases at J, leaving 6 bases unmatched. DNA for the CDR3: TGTGCCAGGGGACTAGCGGGGGGGCCCTGGTACGAGCAGTACTTC. Protein sequence: CARGLAGGPWYEQYF.

The chain uses TRBV4-1 and TRBJ1-2, with D perhaps matching TRBD1 (5 bases). V shed 8 bases and J shed 4 bases, with 14 bases lying between them. Germline CDR1 reads MGHRA; CDR2 reads YSYEKL. The CDR3 loop spans 13 amino acids. For the CDR3, the DNA is TGCGCCAGCTGCCTTTTTCAGGGCTATGGCTACACCTTC. The encoded protein is CASCLFQGYGYTF.

The rearrangement links TRBV7-9 to TRBJ2-2, with D unresolved. CDR1 and CDR2 from the germline V gene are SEHNR and FQNEAQ (reference sequence). The CDR3 is 15 amino acids. The V and J ends lost 3 bases and 0 bases respectively, with 8 bases between them. CDR3 protein: CASSFGGTNTGELFF. The CDR3 bases are TGTGCCAGCAGCTTCGGCGGAACGAACACCGGGGAGCTGTTTTTT.

V usage is TRBV5-6 and J usage is TRBJ2-7; D is perhaps TRBD1 (6 bases). Germline CDR1 reads SGHDT; CDR2 reads YYEEEE. The V end was cut by 2 bases, the J end by 1 base, with 13 bases between. CDR3 length equals 15 residues. CDR3 region: CASSFGGQFSYEQYF. CDR3 in DNA: TGTGCCAGCAGCTTTGGAGGACAGTTTTCCTACGAGCAGTACTTC.

This chain connects TRBV18 to TRBJ2-7; D gene ambiguous. The length of the CDR3 is 12 residues. Germline V gene sequence: CDR1 KGHSH, CDR2 LQKENI. V gave up 4 bases and J gave up 2 bases, with 6 bases separating them. The CDR3 region has the DNA TGTGCCAGCTCACGTACGGCCTACGAGCAGTACTTC. Translated: CASSRTAYEQYF.

This chain joins TRBV28 and TRBJ2-6; D is ambiguous. The germline gives CDR1 MDHEN, CDR2 SYDVKM. The V gene lost 8 bases and the J gene lost 0 bases, with 14 bases spanning the gap. This CDR3 has 16 residues. CDR3 amino acids: CASGVGTVSGANVLTF. CDR3 nucleotide sequence: TGTGCCAGCGGAGTGGGTACCGTCTCTGGGGCCAACGTCCTGACTTTC.

The chain is built from TRBV21-1 and TRBJ2-3; TRBD1 was called by the table and not checked on the DNA. TRBV21-1 counts as a pseudogene. The CDR3 has 18 residues. The CDR3 region is CASSKSRGRPPSTDTQYF. The CDR3, as DNA: TGTGCCAGCAGCAAGAGTAGGGGGCGGCCACCTAGCACAGATACGCAGTATTTT.

The chain has TRBV10-2 and TRBJ2-1; D is perhaps TRBD1 (5 bases). The CDR3 covers 15 residues. V lost 6 bases and J lost 6, with 18 bases in between. The germline V gene encodes CDR1 WSHSY and CDR2 SAAADI. The CDR3 region is CASSQGLPGLNEQFF. The CDR3 nucleotides are TGCGCCAGCAGCCAGGGCCTTCCGGGCCTCAATGAGCAGTTCTTC.

This clone has only one observation. The V gene is TRBV11-2, the J gene TRBJ1-6, with 10 bases that match TRBD1. Germline V gene lookup returns CDR1 SGHAT and CDR2 FQNNGV. With V trimmed by 4 bases and J by 9 bases, 6 bases remained unmatched. This CDR3 has 15 amino acids. In DNA, the CDR3 is TGTGCCAGCAGCTCCGGACAGGGGGTGAGTTCACCCCTCCACTTT. Its translation is CASSSGQGVSSPLHF.

The chain uses TRBV5-1 and TRBJ2-7; no reliable D call. The V gene's germline CDR1 is SGHRS and CDR2 YFSETQ. The CDR3 has 12 residues. The V end lost 0 bases, the J end lost 4 bases, and 5 bases lay between the germline ends. The CDR3 sequence is CASSLDGYEQYF. CDR3 nucleotide sequence: TGCGCCAGCAGCTTGGACGGGTACGAGCAGTACTTC.